These 17 T cell receptor beta chains were sequenced from one sample in a study of OX40 agonist ivuxolimab in advanced cancers. Clones were read by immunoSEQ multiplex PCR, and TCRdb kept only the in-frame ones, dropping some. The table includes around 130,000 clones, over 85% detected once. The sequences come from CD4+ or CD8+ T cells sorted from blood, collected in a trial of the OX40 agonist ivuxolimab. The source is an adult with an advanced solid tumor such as melanoma, head and neck, liver or kidney cancer.

This CDR3 reads CASSLGRETQYF. CDR3 coding DNA: TGTGCCAGCAGCTTGGGTCGAGAGACCCAGTACTTC. V and J are TRBV7-6 and TRBJ2-5; D is unresolved. V gave up 3 bases and J gave up 4 bases, with 6 bases separating them. Per the germline V gene, CDR1 is SGHVS and CDR2 is FNYEAQ. The CDR3 is 12 amino acids.

The V gene is TRBV6-6, the J gene TRBJ2-2; the match to TRBD1 covers 7 bases. This CDR3 contains 15 residues. Looked up from germline, CDR1 is MNHNY and CDR2 is SVGAGI (reference sequence). V was pared by 3 bases and J by 1 base, with 2 bases of the junction left unmatched. The CDR3 loop reads CASSYGTVNTGELFF. The CDR3 DNA reads as TGTGCCAGCAGTTATGGGACAGTGAACACCGGGGAGCTGTTTTTT.

This chain links TRBV5-6 with TRBJ2-2, with D possibly matching TRBD1 (5 bases). Germline loops: CDR1 SGHDT, CDR2 YYEEEE. Deletions cut 1 base from V and 5 bases from J, with 15 bases between. The CDR3 consists of 16 residues. CDR3 coding DNA: TGTGCCAGCAGCTTGTTAGCAGGGCGGATTACCGGGGAGCTGTTTTTT. The encoded protein is CASSLLAGRITGELFF.

The rearrangement uses TRBV6-5 and TRBJ2-2; D unresolved. V shed 0 bases and J shed 4 bases, with 0 bases lying between them. The germline V gene encodes CDR1 MNHEY and CDR2 SVGAGI. The CDR3 is 12 residues long. The CDR3 nucleotides are TGTGCCAGCAGTTACTCCACCGGGGAGCTGTTTTTT. It encodes CASSYSTGELFF.

This clone showed up just once. The chain is built from TRBV29-1 and TRBJ1-1; 8 bases fit TRBD1. The CDR3 runs to 13 residues. Germline-derived CDR1 and CDR2 are SQVTM and ANQGSEA. The trim removed 7 bases at V and 0 bases at J, leaving 4 bases unmatched. CDR3 nucleotides: TGCAGCGGCCTGGGACAGGTGAACACTGAAGCTTTCTTT. It is translated as CSGLGQVNTEAFF.

The chain links TRBV6-1 to TRBJ1-1; no firm D call. The germline V gene has CDR1 MNHNS and CDR2 SASEGT. CDR3 length equals 13 residues. Trimming removed 2 bases from V and 6 bases from J, with 10 bases in between. CDR3 nucleotide sequence: TGTGCCAGCAGTGAAAACGGGCTGGCTGAAGCTTTCTTT. Encoded protein: CASSENGLAEAFF.

The chain joins TRBV2 to TRBJ1-4, with 7 bases that match TRBD1. Trimming took 2 bases from V and 8 from J; bases not matched to a gene: 5. Per the germline V gene, CDR1 is SNHLY and CDR2 is FYNNEI. CDR3 length: 14 amino acids. CDR3 in amino acids: CASSERDSGEKLFF. The DNA of the CDR3 is TGTGCCAGCAGTGAAAGGGACAGCGGGGAAAAACTGTTTTTT.

The chain carries TRBV7-2 and TRBJ2-5, with a weak D call TRBD1 (6 bases). Near its end, the DNA agrees better with TRBJ2-7, so the J call may be wrong. CDR3 length equals 17 residues. Germline V gives CDR1 SGHTA, CDR2 FQGNSA. The CDR3 loop reads CASSLRPLGALSYEQYF. The CDR3 nucleotides read TGTGCCAGCAGCTTACGGCCCTTGGGGGCCCTCTCTTACGAGCAGTACTTC.

This chain links TRBV7-3 with TRBJ2-3; D not certain. V was cut by 1 base and J by 7 bases, with 9 bases left in between. There are 13 residues in the CDR3. Germline V gives CDR1 SGHTA, CDR2 FQGTGA. The chain's CDR3 is CASSLSRRNTQYF. Written as DNA, the CDR3 is TGTGCCAGCAGCTTAAGCCGGCGAAATACGCAGTATTTT. Full variable domain (outside the CDR3, taken from reference TRBV7-3 and TRBJ2-3): GAGVSQTPSNKVTEKGKYVELRCDPISGHTALYWYRQSLGQGPEFLIYFQGTGAADDSGLPNDRFFAVRPEGSVSTLKIQRTERGDSAVYLCASSLSRRNTQYFGPGTRLTVL.

The chain has TRBV6-1 and TRBJ2-7; maybe TRBD1 (5 bases). The CDR3 extends over 14 amino acids. The V end lost 4 bases, the J end lost 3 bases, and 13 bases lay between the germline ends. The V gene's germline CDR1 is MNHNS and CDR2 SASEGT. CDR3 sequence: CASSATVSDYEQYF. CDR3 nucleotides: TGTGCCAGCAGTGCGACAGTTTCTGACTACGAGCAGTACTTC.

This chain uses TRBV11-1 with TRBJ2-6; no clear D. This CDR3 contains 15 residues. Germline CDR1 SGHAT, CDR2 FQDESV (reference sequence). V was shortened by 5 bases and J by 0 bases, with 8 bases between the two germline ends. The CDR3 DNA sequence: TGTGCCAGCAGCCGTGACGGCTCTGGGGCCAACGTCCTGACTTTC. This gives the protein CASSRDGSGANVLTF.

V gene TRBV6-1 combines with J gene TRBJ1-3, with D unclear. Germline V gene data show CDR1 as MNHNS and CDR2 as SASEGT. The CDR3 sequence is 15 residues long. V lost 5 bases to trimming and J lost 3 bases, with 14 bases between them. The CDR3 region is CASSRFGTVGNTIYF. In DNA, the CDR3 is TGTGCCAGCAGTAGATTTGGAACAGTTGGAAACACCATATATTTT.

The chain carries TRBV4-3 and TRBJ2-2; 9 nucleotides align to TRBD1. Looked up from germline, CDR1 is LGHNA and CDR2 is YSLEER. With 4 bases clipped from V and 4 bases from J, the junction kept 7 bases outside the gene matches. This CDR3 has 16 amino acids. In nucleotides, the CDR3 is TGCGCCAGCAGCCCAGTAGGGACAGGGTTCACCGGGGAGCTGTTTTTT. Protein product: CASSPVGTGFTGELFF.

The chain couples TRBV7-3 to TRBJ2-1; D may be TRBD2 (6 bases). V gave up 5 bases and J gave up 4 bases, with 18 bases separating them. Per the germline V gene, CDR1 is SGHTA and CDR2 is FQGTGA. The CDR3 totals 16 residues. CDR3 coding DNA: TGTGCCAGCAGCCCCATGCGCGGGGTAGGGTACAATGAGCAGTTCTTC. It is translated as CASSPMRGVGYNEQFF.

The chain recombines TRBV18 with TRBJ1-1, with TRBD1 matching over 7 bases. The junction had 6 bases not matched to a gene; V was cut back by 2 bases and J by 6 bases. The CDR3 loop spans 14 amino acids. The germline CDR1 and CDR2 sequences are KGHSH and LQKENI. The CDR3 nucleotides are TGTGCCAGCTCACCAGACAGGGACAAGGCTGAAGCTTTCTTT. Translating it yields CASSPDRDKAEAFF.

This chain links TRBV19 with TRBJ2-7, with 11 bases that match TRBD1. In germline, CDR1 is LNHDA, CDR2 SQIVND (reference sequence). The CDR3 length is 16 residues. The junction had 9 bases not matched to a gene; V was cut back by 6 bases and J by 2 bases. The CDR3: CASSRTGGAKTYEQYF. The DNA for the CDR3 is TGTGCCAGTAGCCGGACAGGGGGCGCGAAGACCTACGAGCAGTACTTC. Drawing the rest from reference TRBV19 and TRBJ2-7, the complete variable domain is DGGITQSPKYLFRKEGQNVTLSCEQNLNHDAMYWYRQDPGQGLRLIYYSQIVNDFQKGDIAEGYSVSREKKESFPLTVTSAQKNPTAFYLCASSRTGGAKTYEQYFGPGTRLTVT.

The genes are TRBV6-4 and TRBJ2-1; 10 bases line up with TRBD2. The germline V gene has CDR1 MRHNA and CDR2 SNTAGT. With V trimmed by 2 bases and J by 9 bases, 7 bases remained unmatched. The CDR3 runs to 15 residues. The CDR3 sequence: CASSDPSGRVSEQFF. CDR3 in DNA: TGTGCCAGCAGTGACCCTAGCGGGAGAGTCAGTGAGCAGTTCTTC.